These 24 T cell receptor beta chains were sequenced from one sample in a study of shared clonotypes between healthy human individuals. This table comes from immunoSEQ multiplex PCR, and its TCRdb copy is limited to in-frame clones, with some not included. The sample yields 180,000 or so clones, 80% to 95% seen once. The material sequenced was naive CD4+ T cells sorted from blood. This sample's subset: CD45RA+ positively selected. Receptors were obtained from a woman in her thirties in good health.

The genes are TRBV28 and TRBJ2-7; TRBD1 might be the D (6 bases). The CDR3 runs 14 residues. The V gene lost 7 bases and the J gene lost 2 bases, with 15 bases spanning the gap. Germline CDR1 reads MDHEN; CDR2 reads SYDVKM. CDR3 coding DNA: TGTGCCAGCATCACCCCTAGGGGGACCTACGAGCAGTACTTC. This encodes CASITPRGTYEQYF.

V and J are TRBV28 and TRBJ2-5; a weak D match, TRBD2 (6 bases). The last part of the DNA fits TRBJ2-7 better; the J call may be wrong. Germline CDR1 reads MDHEN; CDR2 reads SYDVKM. This CDR3 is built from 14 residues. The CDR3 DNA is TGTGCCAGCAGGCGCCGGGAGTTCAATAACGAGCAGTACTTC. This encodes CASRRREFNNEQYF.

The chain's CDR3 is CASISGTGGYTEAFF. DNA of the CDR3: TGTGCCAGCATCTCCGGGACAGGGGGTTATACTGAAGCTTTCTTT. This chain connects TRBV2 to TRBJ1-1; 11 nucleotides line up with TRBD1. Germline V gene sequence: CDR1 SNHLY, CDR2 FYNNEI. This CDR3 has 15 amino acids. V gave up 7 bases and J gave up 5 bases; unmatched junction bases: 9.

The rearrangement uses TRBV7-9 and TRBJ1-2; D is ambiguous. V gave up 5 bases and J gave up 6 bases, with 13 bases separating them. The length of the CDR3 is 13 residues. Germline CDR1 is SEHNR and CDR2 is FQNEAQ (reference sequence). CDR3 DNA: TGTGCCAGCAGCCCGCGACTGATTAATGGCTACACCTTC. Its protein product is CASSPRLINGYTF.

V usage is TRBV4-1 and J usage is TRBJ1-3; D remains unclear. CDR1 is MGHRA, CDR2 YSYEKL, per germline. This CDR3 is 16 amino acids long. V lost 1 base and J 0 bases, leaving 10 bases between the germline ends. The CDR3 bases are TGCGCCAGCAGCCAAGGTACTGAGATCTCTGGAAACACCATATATTTT. This gives the protein CASSQGTEISGNTIYF.

The chain carries TRBV27 and TRBJ2-7; D is ambiguous. The ends were cut back, 6 bases at V and 2 bases at J, with 11 bases in the middle. Germline V CDR1 and CDR2: MNHEY, SMNVEV (reference sequence). The CDR3 length is 13 residues. The CDR3, as DNA: TGTGCCAGCAGCTCGCACAGACCCTACGAGCAGTACTTC. This gives the protein CASSSHRPYEQYF.

V usage is TRBV19 and J usage is TRBJ2-5; D is unresolved. This CDR3 comprises 12 residues. Per germline, CDR1 LNHDA and CDR2 SQIVND (reference sequence). Deletions cut 4 bases from V and 0 bases from J, with 3 bases between. The CDR3 protein is CASSRDQETQYF. The CDR3 coding sequence is TGTGCCAGTAGTAGGGACCAAGAGACCCAGTACTTC.

The CDR3 DNA sequence: TGTGCCAGCAGCTTAATGGGACAGAGAGAAGAGACCCAGTACTTC. This translates into CASSLMGQREETQYF. The J gene is TRBJ2-5, the V gene TRBV7-2; 7 bases are a match to TRBD1. Germline trimming cut 2 bases from V and 3 bases from J; bases unmatched to any gene: 6. Germline CDR1 SGHTA, CDR2 FQGNSA. The CDR3 is 15 amino acids.

CDR3 in amino acids: CASSLGGTNSYEQYF. The CDR3 nucleotides are TGTGCCAGCAGCTTAGGAGGGACTAACTCATACGAGCAGTACTTC. The V gene is TRBV7-9, the J gene TRBJ2-7; 7 positions match TRBD2. CDR3 length equals 15 residues. Germline-derived CDR1 and CDR2 are SEHNR and FQNEAQ (reference sequence). Trimming at V came to 1 base and at J to 4 bases, leaving 7 bases not matched to a gene. Supplemented by reference TRBV7-9 and TRBJ2-7, the full variable domain reads DTGVSQNPRHKITKRGQNVTFRCDPISEHNRLYWYRQTLGQGPEFLTYFQNEAQLEKSRLLSDRFSAERPKGSFSTLEIQRTEQGDSAMYLCASSLGGTNSYEQYFGPGTRLTVT.

The gene calls are TRBV15 and TRBJ2-1; the D gene is possibly TRBD2 (6 bases). CDR3 size: 15 residues. With 0 bases removed from V and 1 base from J, the gap between germline ends came to 7 bases. CDR1 is LNHNV and CDR2 is YYDKDF in the germline V gene (reference sequence). CDR3 nucleotides: TGTGCCACCAGCAGAGACCGGGGGTCCTACAATGAGCAGTTCTTC. It encodes CATSRDRGSYNEQFF. The variable domain in full, completed from reference TRBV15 and TRBJ2-1, reads DAMVIQNPRYQVTQFGKPVTLSCSQTLNHNVMYWYQQKSSQAPKLLFHYYDKDFNNEADTPDNFQSRRPNTSFCFLDIRSPGLGDTAMYLCATSRDRGSYNEQFFGPGTRLTVL.

The rearrangement uses TRBV7-9 and TRBJ2-5, with no clear D. The J call may be mistaken, given a closer DNA end match to TRBJ2-7. This CDR3 is built from 13 residues. Germline V gene lookup returns CDR1 SEHNR and CDR2 FQNEAQ (reference sequence). The CDR3: CASSVSKAYEQYF. In nucleotides, the CDR3 is TGTGCCAGCAGCGTGAGCAAGGCCTACGAGCAGTACTTC.

The CDR3 sequence: CASRFGADGYEQYF. In nucleotides, the CDR3 is TGCGCCAGCAGGTTTGGGGCCGACGGGTACGAGCAGTACTTC. This chain uses TRBV5-1 with TRBJ2-7, with D perhaps TRBD1 (5 bases). Deletions cut 5 bases from V and 4 bases from J, with 16 bases between. The CDR3 length is 14 residues. The germline gives CDR1 SGHRS, CDR2 YFSETQ.

The genes are TRBV11-2 and TRBJ2-5; D is unresolved. The J call is doubtful: the DNA matches TRBJ2-7 better. There are 13 residues in the CDR3. Germline V CDR1 and CDR2: SGHAT, FQNNGV. The DNA for the CDR3 is TGTGCCAGCAGCTTAGACAGGTTCTACGAGCAGTACTTC. Protein sequence: CASSLDRFYEQYF.

The chain links TRBV7-2 to TRBJ1-2, with D maybe TRBD1 (5 bases). CDR1 SGHTA and CDR2 FQGNSA come from the germline V gene. CDR3 length: 14 residues. V was shortened by 5 bases and J by 8 bases, with 18 bases between the two germline ends. Here the CDR3 reads CASSLSGGVGGYTF. CDR3 DNA sequence: TGTGCCAGCAGCCTCAGTGGAGGGGTTGGCGGCTACACCTTC.

The chain combines TRBV19 with TRBJ2-2; weak D call: TRBD2 (6 bases). The germline V and J ends were trimmed by 4 bases and 5 bases, with 20 bases remaining between them. The CDR3 extends over 17 amino acids. CDR1 is LNHDA, CDR2 SQIVND, per germline (reference sequence). Written as DNA, the CDR3 is TGTGCCAGTAGTACCGTAGCGGTCCCCCGGGGAACCGGGGAGCTGTTTTTT. It is translated as CASSTVAVPRGTGELFF.

The rearrangement uses TRBV28 and TRBJ2-7; tentatively, D is TRBD2 (5 bases). The V gene's germline CDR1 is MDHEN and CDR2 SYDVKM. The V gene lost 7 bases and the J gene lost 11 bases, with 27 bases spanning the gap. The CDR3 extends over 15 amino acids. The CDR3 sequence is CASTTRPGKIAWKYF. In nucleotides, the CDR3 is TGTGCCAGCACCACCAGACCGGGAAAGATAGCTTGGAAGTACTTC.

V and J are TRBV29-1 and TRBJ2-5, with D perhaps being TRBD1 or TRBD2 (5 bases each). The J call may be wrong; the DNA end is better matched by TRBJ2-7. The germline V gene has CDR1 SQVTM and CDR2 ANQGSEA. This CDR3 has 11 amino acids. The CDR3 bases are TGCAGCGTTACCGGGACCCACGAGCAGTACTTC. As protein: CSVTGTHEQYF.

The chain is built from TRBV27 and TRBJ2-7; 7 bases agree with TRBD2. The CDR3 covers 17 residues. From germline, CDR1 is MNHEY and CDR2 SMNVEV (reference sequence). The junction had 9 bases not matched to a gene; V was cut back by 0 bases and J by 1 base. CDR3 amino acids: CASSLSGASGGSYEQYF. In nucleotides, the CDR3 is TGTGCCAGCAGTTTATCCGGGGCTAGCGGAGGGTCCTACGAGCAGTACTTC.

The genes are TRBV11-2 and TRBJ2-5; 10 bases agree with TRBD1. This CDR3 contains 15 residues. Germline V gives CDR1 SGHAT, CDR2 FQNNGV. J gave up 6 bases and V 5 bases, and 9 bases lay outside the gene matches. CDR3 nucleotide sequence: TGTGCCAGCAGCCAACCGGACAGGGGGAGGAAGACCCAGTACTTC. Amino acid sequence: CASSQPDRGRKTQYF.

The chain has TRBV5-1 and TRBJ2-5; TRBD2 might be the D (5 bases). Between the trimmed V and J ends, which lost 5 bases and 2 bases, there was a span of 7 bases. The CDR3 runs to 12 residues. Germline-derived CDR1 and CDR2 are SGHRS and YFSETQ. The CDR3 spells CASRGVQETQYF. For the CDR3, the DNA is TGCGCCAGCAGGGGAGTACAAGAGACCCAGTACTTC.

The chain combines TRBV19 with TRBJ2-7; D is perhaps TRBD2 (6 bases). Germline-derived CDR1 and CDR2 are LNHDA and SQIVND (reference sequence). The CDR3 runs 15 residues. Trimming removed 0 bases from V and 0 bases from J, with 9 bases in between. CDR3 sequence (DNA): TGTGCCAGTAGTATAGATCGGGGGATCTCCTACGAGCAGTACTTC. Amino acid sequence: CASSIDRGISYEQYF.

J is TRBJ1-2 and V is TRBV28; TRBD1 matches at 7 bases. This CDR3 is built from 13 residues. The ends lost 4 bases at V and 5 bases at J; junction bases unmatched: 4. In germline, CDR1 is MDHEN, CDR2 SYDVKM. CDR3 DNA: TGTGCCAGCAGTTCTACGACAGGGTATGGCTACACCTTC. Translation gives CASSSTTGYGYTF.

The chain links TRBV11-1 to TRBJ2-7; 7 bases align to TRBD1. CDR1 and CDR2 (germline): SGHAT, FQDESV (reference sequence). This CDR3 has 13 residues. V was pared by 3 bases and J by 2 bases, with 1 base of the junction left unmatched. CDR3 coding DNA: TGTGCCAGCAGCTTCACAGGGGCCTACGAGCAGTACTTC. Translated: CASSFTGAYEQYF.

The V and J genes are TRBV5-1 and TRBJ2-7, with TRBD1 matching over 9 bases. Germline values: CDR1 SGHRS, CDR2 YFSETQ. V lost 4 bases and J lost 7; bases outside the gene matches: 6. There are 13 residues in the CDR3. CDR3 nucleotide sequence: TGCGCCAGCAGCATACAGGGGGCTGGGGAGCAGTACTTC. It yields the protein CASSIQGAGEQYF.